Each of the 5 T cell receptor beta chains below was sequenced from the same sample in a study of radiation and T cells in renal cell carcinoma (dated by TCRdb to 2018 to 2020). The library was produced with the immunoSEQ multiplex PCR assay. Held by TCRdb, this immuneACCESS table contains in-frame sequences only and omits some clones. Under half of the omission traces to an unresolved V gene where checked; the cause of the rest is unknown. This sample gives some 130,000 clones in total; roughly four fifths of them show up just once. 1.9% of the sample is held by the ten biggest clonotypes. In the paper's terms, the time point label means: blood 2 weeks post-SBRT. In the paper's terms, the treatment or condition label means: 15 Gy SBRT to primary tumor, nephrectomy 4 weeks later. Sample: blood, taken from a patient whose treatment included radiotherapy and nephrectomy. The origin of the receptors is an older woman with renal cell carcinoma.

The genes are TRBV5-1 and TRBJ2-6; the match to TRBD1 covers 10 bases. V trimming: 0 bases; J trimming: 0 bases; junction bases outside the gene matches: 6. The CDR3 is made up of 19 amino acids. Germline values: CDR1 SGHRS, CDR2 YFSETQ. This CDR3 is CASSLGRRDRGSGANVLTF. The CDR3 DNA follows: TGCGCCAGCAGCTTGGGCCGCCGGGACAGGGGCTCTGGGGCCAACGTCCTGACTTTC.

V and J are TRBV7-3 and TRBJ1-2; 8 nucleotides line up with TRBD1. The CDR3 covers 14 residues. Germline loops: CDR1 SGHTA, CDR2 FQGTGA. Trimming at V came to 3 bases and at J to 4 bases, leaving 4 bases not matched to a gene. The CDR3, as DNA: TGTGCCAGCAGCTTGGACAGGGACTCCTATGGCTACACCTTC. It is translated as CASSLDRDSYGYTF.

The chain links TRBV10-3 to TRBJ1-1; 8 bases map to TRBD1. CDR1 ENHRY and CDR2 SYGVKD come from the germline V gene. CDR3 size: 15 residues. The junction had 6 bases not matched to a gene; V was cut back by 0 bases and J by 6 bases. CDR3 residues: CAISESSNRGAEAFF. CDR3 bases: TGTGCCATCAGTGAGTCTAGTAACAGGGGGGCTGAAGCTTTCTTT.

In this sample, this clone turned up a few times. The chain links TRBV5-1 to TRBJ1-6, with 8 positions matching TRBD1. Trimming at V came to 4 bases and at J to 5 bases, leaving 8 bases not matched to a gene. The CDR3 runs 16 residues. Germline values: CDR1 SGHRS, CDR2 YFSETQ. As DNA, the CDR3 is TGCGCCAGCAGCCGACAGGGGTCGATGGATAATTCACCCCTCCACTTT. Protein product: CASSRQGSMDNSPLHF.

The V gene is TRBV5-4, the J gene TRBJ2-1; tentative D call: TRBD2 (5 bases). Trimming shortened V by 1 base and J by 9 bases, and 8 bases separated the two germline ends. Germline-derived CDR1 and CDR2 are SGHNT and YYREEE (reference sequence). There are 12 residues in the CDR3. CDR3 sequence: CASSLLAVEQFF. CDR3 nucleotide sequence: TGTGCCAGCAGCTTGCTAGCAGTTGAGCAGTTCTTC.